A selection of T cell receptor beta chains follows, all from one sample in a study of neurological immune-mediated disorders. TCRdb re-called the 5' RACE reads with MiXCR, one entry per CDR3 protein. The sample records tens of thousands of distinct CDR3 sequences, roughly 2.5% being singletons. What was sequenced was PBMCs. These receptors all stem from a man between 45 and 60 years old with multiple sclerosis. Both conserved end residues are part of each CDR3. Each record gives: V gene, CDR3 protein.

V: TRBV18
CDR3: CASSVDPNEKLFF

V: TRBV24-1
CDR3: CATSDTDYGYTF

V: TRBV3-1
CDR3: CASSQDRAGGQPQNF

V: TRBV20-1
CDR3: CSANPGTVVYSNQPQNF

V: TRBV20-1
CDR3: CSALVGSYEQYF

V: TRBV11-2
CDR3: CASSLGGTYYNEQFF

V: TRBV6-2/TRBV6-3
CDR3: CASRFGGYNSPLHF

V: TRBV12-3/TRBV12-4
CDR3: CASSFGQSNQPQHF

V: TRBV3-1
CDR3: CASSPRGNIQYF

V: TRBV20-1
CDR3: CSANLVTGNTIYF

V: TRBV10-3
CDR3: CAIRPGQGGEFF

V: TRBV7-2
CDR3: CASSPPLGAIEAFF

V: TRBV4-1
CDR3: CASSQDFGTGANVLTF

V: TRBV20-1
CDR3: CSARVMGAGGEAKNIQYF

V: TRBV7-2
CDR3: CASSYGLEPQHF

V: TRBV6-5
CDR3: CATLVREFVNTEAFF

V: TRBV12-3/TRBV12-4
CDR3: CASIPGQNPAEQFF

V: TRBV5-6
CDR3: CASSLLAGGPRQFF

V: TRBV6-5
CDR3: CASSYPGGSGGYGYTF

V: TRBV21-1
CDR3: CASSRLWGLGPDQPQHF

V: TRBV20-1
CDR3: CSAYRVTEAFF

V: TRBV12-3/TRBV12-4
CDR3: CASTALTGVTDTQYF

V: TRBV5-5
CDR3: CASSQFIEAFF

V: TRBV4-2
CDR3: CASSQDQLGIEAFF

V: TRBV12-3/TRBV12-4
CDR3: CASSLTTYEQYF

V: TRBV20-1
CDR3: CSADKGALGTEAFF

V: TRBV28
CDR3: CASSPTDTYGYTF

V: TRBV18
CDR3: CASSPPTGVMTDTQYF

V: TRBV20-1
CDR3: CSASNAGHSTDTQYF

V: TRBV5-1
CDR3: CASSPGLAGSDTQYF

V: TRBV2
CDR3: CASKPISSYNEQFF

V: TRBV10-3
CDR3: CAISAGYGYTF

V: TRBV20-1
CDR3: CSASGAGGGTDTQYF

V: TRBV28
CDR3: CASRTRGQGITEAFF

V: TRBV24-1
CDR3: CATSDPGTGKSGANVLTF

V: TRBV10-3
CDR3: CAISESAEEGIQYF

V: TRBV7-2
CDR3: CASSFRLVGKETQYF

V: TRBV5-1
CDR3: CASSQTIGSGSSPLNF

V: TRBV7-2
CDR3: CASSLGYGANVLTF

V: TRBV29-1
CDR3: CSASTGGDYGYTF

V: TRBV7-2
CDR3: CASSFPSGGRNEQFF

V: TRBV5-1
CDR3: CASSAQQGMNTEAFF

V: TRBV20-1
CDR3: CSAVRGGRVAEAFF

V: TRBV7-9
CDR3: CASSLVGSSSYGYTF

V: TRBV9
CDR3: CASSAPPGHSGNTIYF

V: TRBV5-6
CDR3: CASSLARVNTEAFF

V: TRBV6-6
CDR3: CASMSGGGFNEKLFF

V: TRBV5-1
CDR3: CASSLALSGGVQETQYF

V: TRBV3-1
CDR3: CASSRGLGNEKLFF

V: TRBV27
CDR3: CASNSPGGRVGELFF

V: TRBV20-1
CDR3: CSASRGQGGEKLFF

V: TRBV7-2
CDR3: CASSYLRGRLNEQFF

V: TRBV5-1
CDR3: CASSPKGDEQFF

V: TRBV11-2
CDR3: CASSAPEGLLITDEQFF

V: TRBV20-1
CDR3: CSARDRSNQPQHF